The next 13 T cell receptor beta chains were all read from a single sample in a study of long-term antiretroviral therapy in people with HIV. At survey level, the immunoSEQ assay was run in its v3.0 version. Clones were sequenced by immunoSEQ multiplex PCR, and TCRdb holds only the in-frame ones, with some missing. The data show 16,000 or so clones, 80% to 90% seen once. The material sequenced was unsorted PBMCs, taken 0.5 years after starting antiretroviral therapy. The receptors originated from a woman in her thirties or forties with HIV.

This clone was recorded only once. This chain uses TRBV5-1 with TRBJ2-1; TRBD1 matches at 9 bases. Germline trimming cut 7 bases from V and 7 bases from J; bases unmatched to any gene: 9. The germline gives CDR1 SGHRS, CDR2 YFSETQ. CDR3 length equals 14 residues. This CDR3 is CASHGTGTGNEQFF. The CDR3 DNA reads as TGCGCCAGCCATGGGACAGGGACCGGGAATGAGCAGTTCTTC.

A single count supports this clone. This chain uses TRBV9 with TRBJ2-7, with TRBD1 matching 9 bases. Per the germline V gene, CDR1 is SGDLS and CDR2 is YYNGEE. The CDR3 consists of 16 residues. J was trimmed by 5 bases and V by 0 bases; bases with no gene match: 9. The CDR3 DNA reads TGTGCCAGCAGCGTAGAATCAGGGACAGGGTACCACGAGCAGTACTTC. It specifies CASSVESGTGYHEQYF.

The gene calls are TRBV7-2 and TRBJ1-1; D call uncertain. CDR1 SGHTA and CDR2 FQGNSA come from the germline V gene. The V end lost 1 base, the J end lost 7 bases, and 10 bases lay between the germline ends. This CDR3 contains 13 residues. The CDR3 is CASSLDWWDEAFF. DNA for the CDR3: TGTGCCAGCAGCTTAGACTGGTGGGATGAAGCTTTCTTT.

The genes are TRBV19 and TRBJ2-2, with D perhaps being TRBD1 or TRBD2 (5 bases each). The CDR3 runs 15 residues. The V and J ends lost 2 bases and 4 bases respectively, with 11 bases between them. The germline V gene has CDR1 LNHDA and CDR2 SQIVND (reference sequence). For the CDR3, the DNA is TGTGCCAGTAGTATAAGGGACCGCATCACCGGGGAGCTGTTTTTT. It translates to CASSIRDRITGELFF.

CDR3 DNA sequence: TGTGCCAGCATGGCAGATACGAACACCGGGGAGCTGTTTTTT. Protein: CASMADTNTGELFF. This chain joins TRBV6-1 and TRBJ2-2, with unresolved D. This CDR3 comprises 14 residues. Germline V gene data show CDR1 as MNHNS and CDR2 as SASEGT. V shed 7 bases and J shed 0 bases, with 9 bases lying between them.

The rearrangement uses TRBV9 and TRBJ2-5; maybe TRBD1 (5 bases). CDR3 length: 16 amino acids. Germline loops: CDR1 SGDLS, CDR2 YYNGEE. V was trimmed by 0 bases and J by 2 bases, leaving 14 bases between them. The CDR3 region has the DNA TGTGCCAGCAGCGTAGAAGCGACAGACCCTCAAGAGACCCAGTACTTC. Residues: CASSVEATDPQETQYF.

The chain joins TRBV28 to TRBJ2-7; D is perhaps TRBD2 (5 bases). Per germline, CDR1 MDHEN and CDR2 SYDVKM. The CDR3 loop spans 12 amino acids. Trimming pared 7 bases from V and 1 base from J, leaving 8 bases between. The CDR3 DNA reads as TGTGCCAGCATTAGCGCTTCCTACGAGCAGTACTTC. Amino acids: CASISASYEQYF.

V gene TRBV7-2 combines with J gene TRBJ2-3; D remains ambiguous. The CDR3 sequence is 12 residues long. V shed 3 bases and J shed 9 bases, with 10 bases lying between them. CDR1 SGHTA and CDR2 FQGNSA come from the germline V gene. The CDR3: CASSFSGRTQYF. The DNA for the CDR3 is TGTGCCAGCAGCTTCTCGGGCCGGACGCAGTATTTT.

The rearrangement links TRBV10-3 to TRBJ2-3; 9 bases are a match to TRBD2. CDR3 size: 15 residues. From germline, CDR1 is ENHRY and CDR2 SYGVKD. The V and J ends lost 0 bases and 2 bases, in that order; junction bases with no gene match: 0. CDR3 bases: TGTGCCATCAGTGAGTCGGGACTAGCCACAGATACGCAGTATTTT. It encodes CAISESGLATDTQYF.

Notes on this clone: Relative to the germline gene, one junction end is altered; a read error may explain this. This chain uses TRBV7-9 with TRBJ2-3; D possibly corresponds to TRBD2 (5 bases). Germline V gene data show CDR1 as SEHNR and CDR2 as FQNEAQ (reference sequence). The CDR3 extends over 11 amino acids. Here the CDR3 reads CASSSAGGQEF. The DNA of the CDR3 is TGTGCCAGCAGCTCCGCAGGAGGTCAAGAATTT.

This clone was counted between two and nine times. This rearrangement joins TRBV9 to TRBJ2-7; 7 positions agree with TRBD1. Losses at the gene ends were 0 bases for V and 4 bases for J; bases not matched to a gene: 7. Germline V gene data show CDR1 as SGDLS and CDR2 as YYNGEE. The CDR3 runs to 15 residues. This CDR3 reads CASSVEGAPAYEQYF. CDR3 nucleotide sequence: TGTGCCAGCAGCGTAGAGGGGGCCCCGGCTTACGAGCAGTACTTC.

The chain is built from TRBV4-3 and TRBJ2-7; D may be TRBD2 (5 bases). CDR3 length: 13 residues. V was trimmed by 5 bases and J by 1 base, leaving 9 bases between them. Germline V gives CDR1 LGHNA, CDR2 YSLEER. CDR3 DNA sequence: TGCGCCAGCAGCTTCGGCGGGTCCTACGAGCAGTACTTC. This gives the protein CASSFGGSYEQYF.

This clone was counted once. The V call is TRBV12-5, the J call TRBJ2-1; no clear D gene. CDR3 length equals 14 residues. The ends were cut back, 1 base at V and 7 bases at J, with 11 bases in the middle. The germline V gene encodes CDR1 LGHNT and CDR2 FRNRAP. CDR3 region: CASGLAVSSNEQFF. As DNA, the CDR3 is TGTGCTAGTGGTTTGGCGGTATCTAGTAATGAGCAGTTCTTC.